A single sample gave rise to the 22 T cell receptor beta chains below, sequenced in a study of cytomegalovirus exposure and HLA in healthy donors. With 60 Vbeta and 13 Jbeta primers, the PCR was carried out. Some clones are missing from TCRdb's copy, which holds only in-frame ones; the method was immunoSEQ multiplex PCR. The sample contains roughly 200,000 clones, around three quarters of which appear only once. The source material was PBMCs. The receptors were gathered from a woman aged 40 to 50 in good health and CMV-seronegative.

This sequence joins TRBV10-3 and TRBJ2-2; 9 bases fit TRBD1. The CDR3 consists of 14 residues. The germline CDR1 and CDR2 sequences are ENHRY and SYGVKD. V shed 4 bases, J shed 7 bases, and the junction held 4 bases outside the gene matches. The CDR3: CAISGGTGSGELFF. CDR3 bases: TGTGCCATCAGTGGAGGGACAGGGAGCGGGGAGCTGTTTTTT.

The chain links TRBV2 to TRBJ2-2, with TRBD1 identical over 8 bases. CDR3 length: 15 residues. V was pared by 6 bases and J by 6 bases, with 9 bases of the junction left unmatched. Germline V gene sequence: CDR1 SNHLY, CDR2 FYNNEI. CDR3 bases: TGTGCCAGCAGCCCGACAGGGGTTCTCCCCGGGGAGCTGTTTTTT. This encodes CASSPTGVLPGELFF.

The sample holds one count of this clone. The genes are TRBV19 and TRBJ2-2, with 8 positions matching TRBD2. The CDR3 is 16 amino acids. CDR1 and CDR2 from the germline V gene are LNHDA and SQIVND (reference sequence). V lost 1 base, J lost 3 bases, and 4 bases stayed unmatched. The CDR3 sequence: CASSIVGGGHTGELFF. In nucleotides, the CDR3 is TGTGCCAGTAGTATAGTAGGCGGGGGGCACACCGGGGAGCTGTTTTTT.

This clone has just a few counts. V gene TRBV10-2 combines with J gene TRBJ2-7; 7 bases line up with TRBD2. The CDR3 runs 15 residues. Germline values: CDR1 WSHSY, CDR2 SAAADI. V shed 6 bases and J 0 bases; nucleotides not matched to a gene: 8. The CDR3 protein is CASSILAQSSYEQYF. In DNA form, the CDR3 reads TGCGCCAGCAGCATACTAGCGCAAAGCTCCTACGAGCAGTACTTC.

This clone occurred once. J is TRBJ1-1 and V is TRBV5-4, with 11 bases that match TRBD1. The CDR3 is made up of 17 amino acids. Trimming took 5 bases from V and 0 from J; bases not matched to a gene: 9. Looked up from germline, CDR1 is SGHNT and CDR2 is YYREEE (reference sequence). CDR3 nucleotide sequence: TGTGCCAGCAGGCCCGGGACAGGGGGGAGGATGAACACTGAAGCTTTCTTT. Translating gives CASRPGTGGRMNTEAFF.

This rearrangement joins TRBV6-5 to TRBJ2-5, with 7 positions matching TRBD2. The CDR3 has 15 residues. Germline V gene data show CDR1 as MNHEY and CDR2 as SVGAGI. V dropped 5 bases and J dropped 4; count of bases not matched to a gene: 10. CDR3 in amino acids: CASSGWEGGAETQYF. CDR3 in DNA: TGTGCCAGCAGTGGGTGGGAGGGTGGTGCAGAGACCCAGTACTTC.

This chain uses TRBV6-5 with TRBJ2-5; D is ambiguous. The CDR3 covers 11 residues. Trimming left V 2 bases short and J 5 bases short, with 3 bases between. Germline lookup yields CDR1 MNHEY and CDR2 SVGAGI. The chain's CDR3 is CASSYLETQYF. CDR3 bases: TGTGCCAGCAGTTACCTGGAGACCCAGTACTTC.

The chain couples TRBV28 to TRBJ2-3; 7 nucleotides match TRBD2. The CDR3 loop spans 12 amino acids. V dropped 7 bases and J dropped 6; count of bases not matched to a gene: 4. From germline, CDR1 is MDHEN and CDR2 SYDVKM. CDR3 loop: CASMGGDDTQYF. The CDR3 nucleotides are TGTGCCAGCATGGGGGGGGATGATACGCAGTATTTT. The complete variable domain, with remaining parts taken from reference TRBV28 and TRBJ2-3, reads DVKVTQSSRYLVKRTGEKVFLECVQDMDHENMFWYRQDPGLGLRLIYFSYDVKMKEKGDIPEGYSVSREKKERFSLILESASTNQTSMYLCASMGGDDTQYFGPGTRLTVL.

V usage is TRBV7-2 and J usage is TRBJ1-1; D is undetermined. Germline CDR1 reads SGHTA; CDR2 reads FQGNSA. The CDR3 runs 13 residues. V lost 3 bases and J 2 bases, leaving 7 bases between the germline ends. The CDR3 loop is CASSFGSNTEAFF. CDR3 DNA: TGTGCCAGCAGCTTCGGGAGTAACACTGAAGCTTTCTTT.

The chain joins TRBV28 to TRBJ2-5, with TRBD2 matching 8 bases. The germline V gene has CDR1 MDHEN and CDR2 SYDVKM. This CDR3 comprises 14 residues. V was pared by 2 bases and J by 11 bases, with 10 bases of the junction left unmatched. In DNA form, the CDR3 reads TGTGCCAGCAGTTTAGGGGCTAGCGGGCGGATGCAGTACTTC. It codes for CASSLGASGRMQYF.

The rearrangement joins TRBV5-1 to TRBJ2-7; D is possibly TRBD1 (6 bases). The germline V gene encodes CDR1 SGHRS and CDR2 YFSETQ. There are 18 residues in the CDR3. The V and J ends lost 1 base and 0 bases respectively, with 20 bases between them. CDR3 in DNA: TGCGCCAGCAGCTTGTCCCCCCCAGGGGTTTCGCGCTCCTACGAGCAGTACTTC. This gives the protein CASSLSPPGVSRSYEQYF.

The CDR3 sequence: CASSLTGSTEAFF. The CDR3 DNA reads as TGTGCCAGCAGCCTCACAGGGAGCACTGAAGCTTTCTTT. V usage is TRBV6-4 and J usage is TRBJ1-1, with D tentatively TRBD1 (6 bases). The CDR3 loop spans 13 amino acids. V lost 6 bases, J lost 4 bases, and 12 bases lay in between. The V gene's germline CDR1 is MRHNA and CDR2 SNTAGT.

The gene calls are TRBV27 and TRBJ1-5, with D uncertain. V lost 2 bases, J lost 0 bases, and 8 bases lay in between. The CDR3 has 15 residues. CDR1 MNHEY and CDR2 SMNVEV come from the germline V gene (reference sequence). CDR3 amino acids: CASSLDFYSNQPQHF. The CDR3 DNA reads TGTGCCAGCAGTTTAGATTTCTATAGCAATCAGCCCCAGCATTTT.

Only a few counts were recorded for this clone. The chain recombines TRBV5-4 with TRBJ1-6; maybe TRBD1 (5 bases). In germline, CDR1 is SGHNT, CDR2 YYREEE (reference sequence). The CDR3 contains 14 residues. Trimming shortened V by 0 bases and J by 8 bases, and 9 bases separated the two germline ends. The CDR3 region has the DNA TGTGCCAGCAGCTTGGCTCTAGGGGATTCACCCCTCCACTTT. Its translation: CASSLALGDSPLHF.

This sequence joins TRBV9 and TRBJ2-7; 9 positions match TRBD1. Germline V lookup: CDR1 SGDLS, CDR2 YYNGEE. The CDR3 spans 16 residues. Trimming cost V 0 bases and J 1 base; bases outside gene matches: 5. The CDR3 loop reads CASSVDPGQGSYEQYF. In nucleotides, the CDR3 is TGTGCCAGCAGCGTAGATCCAGGACAGGGGTCCTACGAGCAGTACTTC.

The gene calls are TRBV7-2 and TRBJ1-3; D is unresolved. The CDR3 totals 15 residues. CDR1 and CDR2 from the germline V gene are SGHTA and FQGNSA. V lost 5 bases and J 7 bases, leaving 18 bases between the germline ends. CDR3 loop: CASSPRTPGRNTIYF. The CDR3 coding sequence is TGTGCCAGCAGCCCGAGAACCCCAGGCCGGAACACCATATATTTT. Full variable domain (rest looked up from reference TRBV7-2 and TRBJ1-3): GAGVSQSPSNKVTEKGKDVELRCDPISGHTALYWYRQSLGQGLEFLIYFQGNSAPDKSGLPSDRFSAERTGGSVSTLTIQRTQQEDSAVYLCASSPRTPGRNTIYFGEGSWLTVV.

This clone was counted between two and nine times. Here the CDR3 reads CSVVPGGRGYGYTF. As DNA, the CDR3 is TGCAGCGTCGTACCAGGGGGCAGAGGCTATGGCTACACCTTC. The rearrangement links TRBV29-1 to TRBJ1-2, with 8 bases matching TRBD1. J was trimmed by 4 bases and V by 6 bases; bases with no gene match: 10. Germline CDR1 is SQVTM and CDR2 is ANQGSEA. The CDR3 is 14 amino acids. Looking up the rest from reference TRBV29-1 and TRBJ1-2 gives the full variable domain: SAVISQKPSRDICQRGTSLTIQCQVDSQVTMMFWYRQQPGQSLTLIATANQGSEATYESGFVIDKFPISRPNLTFSTLTVSNMSPEDSSIYLCSVVPGGRGYGYTFGSGTRLTVV.

In its sample, this clone was seen a few times. This chain uses TRBV6-5 with TRBJ1-1; tentatively, D is TRBD1 (5 bases). Germline loops: CDR1 MNHEY, CDR2 SVGAGI. With 0 bases removed from V and 4 bases from J, the gap between germline ends came to 9 bases. The CDR3 length is 14 residues. The CDR3 is CASSYSTAFTEAFF. DNA of the CDR3: TGTGCCAGCAGTTACTCGACAGCCTTCACTGAAGCTTTCTTT.

This clone was counted once. The chain couples TRBV7-9 to TRBJ1-1; tentative D call: TRBD1 (6 bases). Germline V gene data show CDR1 as SEHNR and CDR2 as FQNEAQ (reference sequence). V was trimmed by 3 bases and J by 1 base, leaving 12 bases between them. This CDR3 is built from 15 residues. The CDR3 sequence is CASSFGGGPNTEAFF. CDR3 nucleotides: TGTGCCAGCAGCTTTGGGGGGGGCCCGAACACTGAAGCTTTCTTT. Combining the CDR3 with reference TRBV7-9 and TRBJ1-1 gives the whole variable domain DTGVSQNPRHKITKRGQNVTFRCDPISEHNRLYWYRQTLGQGPEFLTYFQNEAQLEKSRLLSDRFSAERPKGSFSTLEIQRTEQGDSAMYLCASSFGGGPNTEAFFGQGTRLTVV.

The sample holds a few counts of this clone. CDR3 residues: CASSTDEDEQYF. In DNA, the CDR3 is TGTGCCAGCAGCACCGACGAGGACGAGCAGTACTTC. The chain links TRBV6-5 to TRBJ2-7; no firm D call. The CDR3 has 12 residues. Trimming left V 6 bases short and J 5 bases short, with 11 bases between. From germline, CDR1 is MNHEY and CDR2 SVGAGI.

The table lists this clone with a few counts. The chain couples TRBV4-1 to TRBJ1-1; no clear D. This CDR3 contains 12 residues. Trimming shortened V by 1 base and J by 9 bases, and 9 bases separated the two germline ends. CDR1 is MGHRA and CDR2 is YSYEKL in the germline V gene. CDR3 DNA: TGCGCCAGCAGCCAAGGAGTATCTCAAGCTTTCTTT. Translated: CASSQGVSQAFF.

The chain couples TRBV18 to TRBJ2-7, with a possible D match to TRBD1 (6 bases). Trimming took 3 bases from V and 6 from J, leaving 12 bases between them. Germline CDR1 is KGHSH and CDR2 is LQKENI. The CDR3 consists of 13 residues. The DNA for the CDR3 is TGTGCCAGCTCACCGGGACAACGGATCGAGCAGTACTTC. Translation gives CASSPGQRIEQYF.